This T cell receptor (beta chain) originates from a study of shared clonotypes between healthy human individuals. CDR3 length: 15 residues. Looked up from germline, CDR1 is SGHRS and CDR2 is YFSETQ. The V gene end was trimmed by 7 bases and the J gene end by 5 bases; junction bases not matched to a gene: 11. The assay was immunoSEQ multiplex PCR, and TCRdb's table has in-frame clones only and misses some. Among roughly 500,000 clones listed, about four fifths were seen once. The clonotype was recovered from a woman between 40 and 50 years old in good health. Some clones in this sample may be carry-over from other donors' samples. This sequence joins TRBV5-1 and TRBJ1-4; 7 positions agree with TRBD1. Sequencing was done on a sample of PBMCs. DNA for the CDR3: TGCGCCAGCGCCGTCGGGGGACAGCGAAATGAAAAACTGTTTTTT. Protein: CASAVGGQRNEKLFF.